The 8 T cell receptor beta chains reported below all come from one sample, sequenced in a study of blood T cells in healthy people across ages. A second PCR, run for roughly 7 to 11 cycles, used a sample-barcoded 5' primer plus a J-beta primer mix. TCRdb recomputed calls from the 5' RACE reads with MiXCR, one row per CDR3 protein. The sample carries roughly 680,000 distinct CDR3 sequences, around 21% recorded once. The source material was blood. The receptors here all came from a man in his 70s in good health.

A few counts support this clonotype. The gene calls are TRBV20-1 and TRBJ2-2; perhaps TRBD2 as D (5 bases). Germline V gives CDR1 DFQATT, CDR2 SNEGSKA (reference sequence). The CDR3 has 15 amino acids. Trimming took 0 bases from V and 4 from J, leaving 12 bases between them. CDR3: CSARDAGSGTGELFF. The CDR3 bases are TGCAGTGCTAGAGACGCGGGCTCGGGCACCGGGGAGCTGTTTTTT.

This chain joins TRBV14 and TRBJ2-5; maybe TRBD1 (5 bases). The J call is in doubt because the DNA end fits TRBJ2-7 better. From germline, CDR1 is SGHDN and CDR2 FVKESK. The CDR3 totals 14 residues. CDR3 amino acids: CASSLDRRGTEQYF. CDR3 DNA: TGTGCCAGCAGCCTGGATAGAAGGGGTACCGAGCAGTACTTC.

V gene TRBV28 combines with J gene TRBJ2-1; 8 bases are shared with TRBD2. V lost 7 bases and J lost 7; bases outside the gene matches: 9. The CDR3 is made up of 14 amino acids. The germline V gene has CDR1 MDHEN and CDR2 SYDVKM. CDR3 DNA sequence: TGTGCCAGCAAAACGGGACTAGGCGGGAATGAGCAGTTCTTC. The encoded protein is CASKTGLGGNEQFF. The full variable domain, rest sourced from reference TRBV28 and TRBJ2-1, is DVKVTQSSRYLVKRTGEKVFLECVQDMDHENMFWYRQDPGLGLRLIYFSYDVKMKEKGDIPEGYSVSREKKERFSLILESASTNQTSMYLCASKTGLGGNEQFFGPGTRLTVL.

The rearrangement links TRBV7-2 to TRBJ2-5; D not resolved. The J call may be incorrect, as the DNA end agrees better with TRBJ2-7. The CDR3 is made up of 15 amino acids. Germline CDR1 is SGHTA and CDR2 is FQGNSA. The CDR3 loop reads CASSPGYSLTYEQYF. CDR3 sequence (DNA): TGTGCCAGCAGCCCAGGATACAGTTTGACCTACGAGCAGTACTTC.

This clonotype appeared a few times. This chain links TRBV12-3 or TRBV12-4 with TRBJ2-5; D is perhaps TRBD2 (7 bases). This CDR3 is built from 14 residues. The CDR3 region is CVGGGRQGKETQYF. The DNA for the CDR3 is TGTGTAGGGGGGGGGCGCCAAGGAAAAGAGACCCAGTACTTC.

The chain recombines TRBV7-9 with TRBJ2-6; D gene uncertain. The CDR3 is 15 amino acids. The ends were cut back, 7 bases at V and 0 bases at J, with 10 bases in the middle. Germline V gene data show CDR1 as SEHNR and CDR2 as FQNEAQ (reference sequence). Here the CDR3 DNA reads TGTGCCAGCACCCTTGATGTCTCTGGGGCCAACGTCCTGACTTTC. Protein sequence: CASTLDVSGANVLTF.

The chain employs TRBV9 and TRBJ2-2; D remains ambiguous. The V gene lost 2 bases and the J gene lost 7 bases, with 12 bases spanning the gap. Per germline, CDR1 SGDLS and CDR2 YYNGEE. The CDR3 is made up of 14 amino acids. CDR3 DNA: TGTGCCAGCAGCGTGCTTACGATTGGCGGGGAGCTGTTTTTT. It codes for CASSVLTIGGELFF.

The V gene is TRBV9, the J gene TRBJ2-5, with TRBD2 matching over 9 bases. This CDR3 is built from 16 residues. With 0 bases clipped from V and 2 bases from J, the junction kept 5 bases outside the gene matches. Germline values: CDR1 SGDLS, CDR2 YYNGEE. The chain's CDR3 is CASSVGATSGQETQYF. In DNA, the CDR3 is TGTGCCAGCAGCGTAGGTGCGACTAGCGGACAAGAGACCCAGTACTTC.